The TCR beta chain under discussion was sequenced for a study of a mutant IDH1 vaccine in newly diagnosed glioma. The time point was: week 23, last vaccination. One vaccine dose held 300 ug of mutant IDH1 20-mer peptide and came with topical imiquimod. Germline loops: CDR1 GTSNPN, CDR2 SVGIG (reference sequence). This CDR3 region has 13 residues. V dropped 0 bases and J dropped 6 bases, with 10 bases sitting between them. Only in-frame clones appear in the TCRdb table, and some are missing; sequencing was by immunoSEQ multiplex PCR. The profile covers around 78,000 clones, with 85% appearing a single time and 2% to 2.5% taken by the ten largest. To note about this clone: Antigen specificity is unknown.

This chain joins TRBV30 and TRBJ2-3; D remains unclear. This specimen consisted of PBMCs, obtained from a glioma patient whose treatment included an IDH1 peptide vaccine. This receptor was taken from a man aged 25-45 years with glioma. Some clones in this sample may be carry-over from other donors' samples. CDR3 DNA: TGTGCCTGGAGTGTAAGGATCCGGGATACGCAGTATTTT. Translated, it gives CAWSVRIRDTQYF.